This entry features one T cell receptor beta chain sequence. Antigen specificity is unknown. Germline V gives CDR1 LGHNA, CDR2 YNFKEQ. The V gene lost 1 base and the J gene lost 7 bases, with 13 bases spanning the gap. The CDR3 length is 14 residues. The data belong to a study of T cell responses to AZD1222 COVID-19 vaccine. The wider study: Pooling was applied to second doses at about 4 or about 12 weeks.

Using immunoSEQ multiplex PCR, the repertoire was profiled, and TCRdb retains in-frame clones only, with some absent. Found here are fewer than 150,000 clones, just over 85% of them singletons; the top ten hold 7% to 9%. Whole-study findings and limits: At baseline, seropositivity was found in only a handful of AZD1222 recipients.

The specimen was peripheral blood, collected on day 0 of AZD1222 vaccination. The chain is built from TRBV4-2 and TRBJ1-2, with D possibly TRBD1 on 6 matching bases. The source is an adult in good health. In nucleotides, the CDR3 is TGTGCCAGCAGCCAAGCGGGGGACATGCTTGGCTACACCTTC. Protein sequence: CASSQAGDMLGYTF.